Included here is one TCR beta chain sequence, with context. This CDR3 has 17 amino acids. The trim removed 0 bases at V and 9 bases at J, leaving 13 bases unmatched. The germline V gene has CDR1 SGHTA and CDR2 FQGNSA. These data come from a study of blood T cell repertoires in COVID-19. Overall study context: Acute and convalescent COVID-19 samples came from the United States, Italy and Spain. Sample material is recorded as cDNA or gDNA derived from T cells, B-cell-depleted T cells, or PBMCs.

Generated by immunoSEQ multiplex PCR, the TCRdb table keeps only in-frame clones and is missing some. In the table there are about 280,000 clones, 85% to 90% of which are singletons. The genes are TRBV7-2 and TRBJ2-1; 8 positions match TRBD2. Sequencing input: peripheral blood. The sequence was collected from a man aged 40-49 years with acute or convalescent COVID-19. The CDR3 sequence: CASSLAPAGLGTGEQFF. The DNA for the CDR3 is TGTGCCAGCAGCTTAGCGCCGGCGGGACTAGGAACGGGTGAGCAGTTCTTC.